A single T cell receptor (beta chain) is shown here with its context. The antigen is undetermined. This sample was included in a study of cytomegalovirus exposure and HLA in healthy donors. The PCR contained 60 Vbeta and 13 Jbeta primers. TCRdb keeps only in-frame clones here, not all; method: immunoSEQ multiplex PCR. The sample shows around 190,000 clones, over 65% of them seen only once. Study outcomes and limitations: Relative to equally common others, HLA-associated TCR beta chains showed greater clonal expansion in a later analysis.

Sequenced input: PBMCs. This TCR came from a man aged 40-55 years in good health and CMV-seropositive.

Here the CDR3 reads CASSLGQGNEKLFF. The CDR3, as DNA: TGTGCCAGCTCACTTGGACAGGGTAATGAAAAACTGTTTTTT. The chain combines TRBV18 with TRBJ1-4; 8 bases match TRBD1. The CDR3 consists of 14 residues. Trimming took 4 bases from V and 4 from J; bases not matched to a gene: 2. CDR1 is KGHSH and CDR2 is LQKENI in the germline V gene.